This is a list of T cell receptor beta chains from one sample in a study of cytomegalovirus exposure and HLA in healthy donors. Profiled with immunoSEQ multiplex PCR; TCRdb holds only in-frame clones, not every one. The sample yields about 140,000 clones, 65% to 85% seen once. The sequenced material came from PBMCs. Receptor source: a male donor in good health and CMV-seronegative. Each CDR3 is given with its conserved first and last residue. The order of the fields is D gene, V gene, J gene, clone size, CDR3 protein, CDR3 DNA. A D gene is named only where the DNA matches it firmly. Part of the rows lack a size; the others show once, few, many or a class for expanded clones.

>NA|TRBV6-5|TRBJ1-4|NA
CASREAQKINEKLFF
TGTGCCAGCAGAGAGGCCCAGAAAATTAATGAAAAACTGTTTTTT
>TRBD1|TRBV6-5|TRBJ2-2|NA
CASGKQGALTGELFF
TGTGCCAGTGGTAAACAGGGGGCCCTCACCGGGGAGCTGTTTTTT
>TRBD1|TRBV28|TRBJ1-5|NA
CASSSEGAGYSNQPQHF
TGTGCCAGCAGTTCAGAGGGGGCGGGGTATAGCAATCAGCCCCAGCATTTT
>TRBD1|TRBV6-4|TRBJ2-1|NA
CASELGRQGAKNEQFF
TGTGCCAGCGAGTTAGGTCGACAGGGGGCGAAAAATGAGCAGTTCTTC
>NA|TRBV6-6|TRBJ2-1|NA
CASISGQRTYNEQFF
TGTGCCAGCATTAGTGGACAGAGGACCTACAATGAGCAGTTCTTC
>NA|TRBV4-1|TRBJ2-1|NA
CASRGASAYNEQFF
TGCGCCAGTCGGGGGGCTAGCGCATACAATGAGCAGTTCTTC
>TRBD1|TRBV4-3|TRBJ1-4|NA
CASSQGTGADENLFF
TGCGCCAGCAGCCAGGGGACAGGAGCTGATGAAAACCTGTTTTTT
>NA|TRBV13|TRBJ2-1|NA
CASSFDPWTSTDEQFF
TGTGCCAGCAGCTTCGACCCCTGGACTTCAACCGATGAGCAGTTCTTC
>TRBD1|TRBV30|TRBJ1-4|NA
CAWSGGQDLIHTNEKLFF
TGTGCCTGGAGCGGGGGACAGGACTTGATTCATACTAATGAAAAACTGTTTTTT
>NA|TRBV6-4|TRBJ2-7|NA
CASSESGGPYEQYF
TGTGCCAGCAGTGAGTCAGGAGGCCCCTACGAGCAGTACTTC
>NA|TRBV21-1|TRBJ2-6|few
CASSIPKTGSGANVLTF
TGTGCCAGCAGCATCCCCAAGACAGGGTCCGGGGCCAACGTCCTGACTTTC
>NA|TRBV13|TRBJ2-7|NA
CASSIGDSEQYF
TGTGCCAGCAGTATCGGGGATTCCGAGCAGTACTTC
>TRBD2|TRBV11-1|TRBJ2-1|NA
CASSLGGLAGDTDEQFF
TGTGCCAGCAGCTTAGGGGGACTAGCGGGAGATACGGATGAGCAGTTCTTC
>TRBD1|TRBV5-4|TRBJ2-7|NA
CASSFGTGRGEQYF
TGTGCCAGCAGCTTCGGGACAGGGAGAGGCGAGCAGTACTTC
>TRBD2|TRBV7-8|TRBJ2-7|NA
CASSPDRTSGAYEQYF
TGTGCCAGCAGCCCCGACAGGACTAGCGGGGCCTACGAGCAGTACTTC
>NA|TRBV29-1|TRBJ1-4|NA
CSAGRGAEKLFF
TGCAGCGCGGGGAGGGGGGCTGAAAAACTGTTTTTT
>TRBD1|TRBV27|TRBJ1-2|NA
CASSPGQGNYGYTF
TGTGCCAGCAGTCCTGGACAGGGGAACTATGGCTACACCTTC